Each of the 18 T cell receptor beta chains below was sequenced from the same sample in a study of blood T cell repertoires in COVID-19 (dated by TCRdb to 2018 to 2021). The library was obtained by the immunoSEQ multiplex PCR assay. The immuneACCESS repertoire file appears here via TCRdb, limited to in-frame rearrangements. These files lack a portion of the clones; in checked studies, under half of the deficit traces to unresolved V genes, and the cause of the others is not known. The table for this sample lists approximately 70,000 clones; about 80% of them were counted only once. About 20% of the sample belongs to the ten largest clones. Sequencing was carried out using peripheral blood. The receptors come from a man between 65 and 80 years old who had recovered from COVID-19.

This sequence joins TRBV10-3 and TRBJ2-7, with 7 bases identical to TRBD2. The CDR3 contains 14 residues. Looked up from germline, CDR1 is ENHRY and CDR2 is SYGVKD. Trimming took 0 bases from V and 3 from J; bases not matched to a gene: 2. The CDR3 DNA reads TGTGCCATCAGTGAGTCCGGGGGGTTCTACGAGCAGTACTTC. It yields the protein CAISESGGFYEQYF.

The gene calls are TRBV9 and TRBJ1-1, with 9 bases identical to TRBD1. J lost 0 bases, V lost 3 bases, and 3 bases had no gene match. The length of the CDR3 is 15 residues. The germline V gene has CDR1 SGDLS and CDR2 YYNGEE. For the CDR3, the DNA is TGTGCCAGCAGCGGAAGACAGGGGGTGAACACTGAAGCTTTCTTT. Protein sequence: CASSGRQGVNTEAFF.

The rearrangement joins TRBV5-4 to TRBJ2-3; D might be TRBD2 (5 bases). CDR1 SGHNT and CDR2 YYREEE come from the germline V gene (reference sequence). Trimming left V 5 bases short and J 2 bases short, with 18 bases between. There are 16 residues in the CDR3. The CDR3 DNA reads TGTGCCAGCAGGGATTACCGGGATAGCTACACAGATACGCAGTATTTT. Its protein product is CASRDYRDSYTDTQYF. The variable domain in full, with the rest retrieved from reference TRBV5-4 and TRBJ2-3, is ETGVTQSPTHLIKTRGQQVTLRCSSQSGHNTVSWYQQALGQGPQFIFQYYREEENGRGNFPPRFSGLQFPNYSSELNVNALELDDSALYLCASRDYRDSYTDTQYFGPGTRLTVL.

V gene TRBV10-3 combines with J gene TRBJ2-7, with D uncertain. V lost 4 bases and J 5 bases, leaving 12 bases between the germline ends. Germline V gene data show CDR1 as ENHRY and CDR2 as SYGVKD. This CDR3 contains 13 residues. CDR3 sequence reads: CAISGRVFNEQYF. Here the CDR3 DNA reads TGTGCCATCAGTGGTCGAGTCTTCAACGAGCAGTACTTC.

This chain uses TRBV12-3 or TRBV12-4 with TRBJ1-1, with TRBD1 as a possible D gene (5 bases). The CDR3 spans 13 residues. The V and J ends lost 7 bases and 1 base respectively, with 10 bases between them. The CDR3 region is CASTPQGNTEAFF. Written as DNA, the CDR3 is TGTGCCAGCACCCCCCAGGGGAACACTGAAGCTTTCTTT.

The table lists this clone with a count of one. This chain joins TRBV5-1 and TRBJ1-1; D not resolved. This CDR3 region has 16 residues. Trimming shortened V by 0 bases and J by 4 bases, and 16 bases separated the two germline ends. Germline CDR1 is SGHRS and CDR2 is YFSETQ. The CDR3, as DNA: TGCGCCAGCAGCTTGGATGGTCCCCGAGGTGGCACTGAAGCTTTCTTT. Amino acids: CASSLDGPRGGTEAFF.

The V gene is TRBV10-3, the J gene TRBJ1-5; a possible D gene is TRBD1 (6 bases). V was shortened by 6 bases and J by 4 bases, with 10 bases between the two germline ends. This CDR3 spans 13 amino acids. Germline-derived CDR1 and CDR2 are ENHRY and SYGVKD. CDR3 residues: CAIRDSQNQPQHF. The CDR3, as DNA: TGTGCCATCAGGGACAGTCAAAATCAGCCCCAGCATTTT.

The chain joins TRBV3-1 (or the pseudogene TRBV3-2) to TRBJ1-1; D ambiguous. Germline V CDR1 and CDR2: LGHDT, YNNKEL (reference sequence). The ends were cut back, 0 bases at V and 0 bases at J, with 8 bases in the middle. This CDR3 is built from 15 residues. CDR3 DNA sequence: TGTGCCAGCAGCCAAGATCCAGGAATGAACACTGAAGCTTTCTTT. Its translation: CASSQDPGMNTEAFF.

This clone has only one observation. The chain's CDR3 is CSSSDRAGNTIYF. CDR3 coding DNA: TGCAGCTCGTCGGACAGGGCTGGAAACACCATATATTTT. This chain joins TRBV29-1 and TRBJ1-3; TRBD1 agrees at 8 bases. This CDR3 is 13 amino acids long. After removal of 8 bases from V and 2 bases from J, the junction contained 5 bases not matched to a gene. Per germline, CDR1 SQVTM and CDR2 ANQGSEA.

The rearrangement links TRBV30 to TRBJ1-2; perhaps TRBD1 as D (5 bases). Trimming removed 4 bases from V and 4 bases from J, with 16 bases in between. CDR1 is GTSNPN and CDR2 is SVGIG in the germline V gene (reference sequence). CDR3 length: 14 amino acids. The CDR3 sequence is CAWKTGDGPYGYTF. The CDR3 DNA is TGTGCCTGGAAGACGGGGGACGGTCCCTATGGCTACACCTTC.

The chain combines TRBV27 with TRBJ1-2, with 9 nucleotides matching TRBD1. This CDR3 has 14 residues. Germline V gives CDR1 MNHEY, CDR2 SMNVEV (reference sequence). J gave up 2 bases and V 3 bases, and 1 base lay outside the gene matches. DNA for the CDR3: TGTGCCAGCAGTTTGGGGACAGGGAACTATGGCTACACCTTC. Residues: CASSLGTGNYGYTF.

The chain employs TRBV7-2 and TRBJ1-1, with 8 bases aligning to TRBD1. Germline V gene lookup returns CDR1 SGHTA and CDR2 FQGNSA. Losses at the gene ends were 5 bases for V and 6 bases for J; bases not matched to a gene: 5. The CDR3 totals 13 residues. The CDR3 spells CASSLQGVAEAFF. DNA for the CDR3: TGTGCCAGCAGCCTACAGGGGGTTGCTGAAGCTTTCTTT.

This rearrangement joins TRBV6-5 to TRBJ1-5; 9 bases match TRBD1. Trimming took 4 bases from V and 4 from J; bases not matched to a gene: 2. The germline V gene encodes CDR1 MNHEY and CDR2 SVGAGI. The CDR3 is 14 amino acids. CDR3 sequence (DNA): TGTGCCAGCAGTTTGGACAGGGGAAATCAGCCCCAGCATTTT. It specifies CASSLDRGNQPQHF.

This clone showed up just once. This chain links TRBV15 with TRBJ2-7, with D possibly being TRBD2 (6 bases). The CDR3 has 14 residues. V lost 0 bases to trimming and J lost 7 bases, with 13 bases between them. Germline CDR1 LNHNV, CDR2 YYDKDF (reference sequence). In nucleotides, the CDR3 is TGTGCCACCAGCAGAGATGCGGCGGGACGGGAGCAGTACTTC. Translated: CATSRDAAGREQYF.

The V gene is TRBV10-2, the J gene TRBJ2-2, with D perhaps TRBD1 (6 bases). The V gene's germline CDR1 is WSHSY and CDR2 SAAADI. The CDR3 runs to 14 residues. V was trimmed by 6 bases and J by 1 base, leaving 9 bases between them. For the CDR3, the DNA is TGCGCCAGCAGGGAGACAGGGAACACCGGGGAGCTGTTTTTT. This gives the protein CASRETGNTGELFF.

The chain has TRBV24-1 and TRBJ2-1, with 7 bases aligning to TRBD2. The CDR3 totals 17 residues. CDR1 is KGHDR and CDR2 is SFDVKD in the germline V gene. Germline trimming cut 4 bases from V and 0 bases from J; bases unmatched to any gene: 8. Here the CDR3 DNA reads TGTGCCACCAGTGACCCTTTAGCGGGTAGCTCCTACAATGAGCAGTTCTTC. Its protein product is CATSDPLAGSSYNEQFF.

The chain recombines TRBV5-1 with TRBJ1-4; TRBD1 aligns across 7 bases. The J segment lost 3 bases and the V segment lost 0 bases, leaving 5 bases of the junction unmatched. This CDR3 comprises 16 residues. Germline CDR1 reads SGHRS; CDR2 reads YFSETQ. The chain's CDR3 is CASSLDTGAANEKLFF. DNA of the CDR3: TGCGCCAGCAGCTTGGATACAGGGGCGGCTAATGAAAAACTGTTTTTT.

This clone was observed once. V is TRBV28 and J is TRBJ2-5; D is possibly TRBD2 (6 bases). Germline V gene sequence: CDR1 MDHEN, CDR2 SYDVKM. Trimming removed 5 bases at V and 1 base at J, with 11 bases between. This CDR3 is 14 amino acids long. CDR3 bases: TGTGCCAGCAGTCTGGGGGGATCCCAAGAGACCCAGTACTTC. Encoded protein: CASSLGGSQETQYF. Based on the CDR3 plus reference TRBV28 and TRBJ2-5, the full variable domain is DVKVTQSSRYLVKRTGEKVFLECVQDMDHENMFWYRQDPGLGLRLIYFSYDVKMKEKGDIPEGYSVSREKKERFSLILESASTNQTSMYLCASSLGGSQETQYFGPGTRLLVL.